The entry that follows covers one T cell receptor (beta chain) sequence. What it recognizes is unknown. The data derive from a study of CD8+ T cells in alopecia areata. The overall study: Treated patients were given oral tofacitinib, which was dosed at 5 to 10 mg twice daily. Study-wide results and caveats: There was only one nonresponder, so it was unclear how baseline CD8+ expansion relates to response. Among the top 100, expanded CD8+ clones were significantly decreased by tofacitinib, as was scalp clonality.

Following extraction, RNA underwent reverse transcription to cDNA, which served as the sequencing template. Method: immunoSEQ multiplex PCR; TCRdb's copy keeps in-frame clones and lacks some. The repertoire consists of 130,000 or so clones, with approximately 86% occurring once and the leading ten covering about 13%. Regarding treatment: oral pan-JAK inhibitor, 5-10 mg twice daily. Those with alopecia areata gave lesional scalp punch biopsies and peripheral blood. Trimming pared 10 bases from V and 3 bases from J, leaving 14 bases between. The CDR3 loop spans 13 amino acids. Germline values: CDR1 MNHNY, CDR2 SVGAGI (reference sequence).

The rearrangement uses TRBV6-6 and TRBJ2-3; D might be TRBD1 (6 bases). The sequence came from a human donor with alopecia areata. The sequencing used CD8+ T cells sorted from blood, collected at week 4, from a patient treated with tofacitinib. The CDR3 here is CATTGQPTDTQYF. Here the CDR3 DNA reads TGTGCCACGACTGGACAGCCAACAGATACGCAGTATTTT.